This passage covers 8 T cell receptor beta chains from one sample sequenced in a study of T cell repertoires in cytomegalovirus infection. TCRdb reprocessed the reads with MiXCR, giving one entry per CDR3 protein. The sample consists of fewer than 200,000 distinct CDR3 sequences, approximately 15% of them appearing once. Material for sequencing was PBMCs. These receptors were collected from a human donor in good health (CMV status not recorded). Some clones in this sample may be carry-over from other donors' samples.

The table lists this clonotype with many counts. The CDR3 nucleotides read TGTGCCAGCAGTTTATCGCCACCCCCGGGACAGATTAATGAAAAACTGTTTTTT. It translates to CASSLSPPPGQINEKLFF. This chain joins TRBV27 and TRBJ1-4; 7 bases fit TRBD1. Germline V gene lookup returns CDR1 MNHEY and CDR2 SMNVEV (reference sequence). V was pared by 0 bases and J by 4 bases, with 11 bases of the junction left unmatched. The CDR3 is 18 residues long.

This clonotype came up a few times. The V and J genes are TRBV11-2 and TRBJ2-7; no clear D gene. V dropped 5 bases and J dropped 4 bases, with 6 bases sitting between them. Germline V lookup: CDR1 SGHAT, CDR2 FQNNGV. The CDR3 covers 11 residues. The CDR3 DNA reads as TGTGCCAGCAGCATCTTTTACGAGCAGTACTTC. Protein sequence: CASSIFYEQYF.

The chain has TRBV7-3 and TRBJ2-2, with D unresolved. Trimming removed 2 bases at V and 0 bases at J, with 10 bases between. The CDR3 consists of 16 residues. The germline V gene encodes CDR1 SGHTA and CDR2 FQGTGA. CDR3 DNA: TGTGCCAGCAGCTTAGCTGGTCTCTCGAACACCGGGGAGCTGTTTTTT. Translating gives CASSLAGLSNTGELFF. Supplemented by reference TRBV7-3 and TRBJ2-2, the full variable domain reads GAGVSQTPSNKVTEKGKYVELRCDPISGHTALYWYRQSLGQGPEFLIYFQGTGAADDSGLPNDRFFAVRPEGSVSTLKIQRTERGDSAVYLCASSLAGLSNTGELFFGEGSRLTVL.

This clonotype was recorded a few times. The chain joins TRBV14 to TRBJ2-1; no firm D call. The V end lost 0 bases, the J end lost 4 bases, and 13 bases lay between the germline ends. CDR3 length equals 16 residues. Germline CDR1 and CDR2: SGHDN and FVKESK. This chain's CDR3 is CASSQDPLFIYNEQFF. CDR3 nucleotide sequence: TGTGCCAGCAGCCAAGATCCCCTATTTATTTACAATGAGCAGTTCTTC.

This clonotype was counted ten times or more. This rearrangement joins TRBV7-3 to TRBJ2-5; weak D call: TRBD2 (5 bases). Trimming took 5 bases from V and 4 from J, leaving 11 bases between them. This CDR3 has 13 amino acids. Per the germline V gene, CDR1 is SGHTA and CDR2 is FQGTGA. CDR3 in amino acids: CASSLVRGETQYF. CDR3 sequence (DNA): TGTGCCAGCAGCCTGGTCCGGGGAGAGACCCAGTACTTC. Full variable domain (remainder filled in from reference TRBV7-3 and TRBJ2-5): GAGVSQTPSNKVTEKGKYVELRCDPISGHTALYWYRQSLGQGPEFLIYFQGTGAADDSGLPNDRFFAVRPEGSVSTLKIQRTERGDSAVYLCASSLVRGETQYFGPGTRLLVL.

This clonotype was observed a handful of times. The CDR3 reads CASSEYTRPSARGRINYGYTF. CDR3 coding DNA: TGTGCCAGCAGTGAATATACCCGGCCTTCAGCCAGGGGACGGATTAACTATGGCTACACCTTC. V gene TRBV25-1 combines with J gene TRBJ1-2; TRBD1 might be the D (6 bases). Germline-derived CDR1 and CDR2 are MGHDK and SYGVNS. The CDR3 totals 21 residues. V shed 0 bases and J shed 1 base, with 27 bases lying between them.

This chain joins TRBV13 and TRBJ2-3, with TRBD1 matching 9 bases. The CDR3 is made up of 16 amino acids. From germline, CDR1 is PRHDT and CDR2 FYEKMQ (reference sequence). Losses at the gene ends were 4 bases for V and 6 bases for J; bases not matched to a gene: 11. CDR3 DNA: TGTGCCAGCAGCTGGCCCGGGACAGGGAATTCGGATACGCAGTATTTT. Protein sequence: CASSWPGTGNSDTQYF.

This clonotype appeared many times. The chain joins TRBV12-3 or TRBV12-4 to TRBJ1-6; D is undetermined. The ends were cut back, 5 bases at V and 13 bases at J, with 15 bases in the middle. There are 13 residues in the CDR3. For the CDR3, the DNA is TGTGCCAGCAGTGAAAGGGAAAGCCTTCCCCTCCACTTT. Translation gives CASSERESLPLHF.